This TCR beta chain appears in the sequencing data of a study of blood T cells in healthy people across ages. Study outcomes and limitations: The percentage of naive T cells correlated strongly with TCR beta diversity.

Each donor gave roughly 9.2 milliliters of peripheral blood. In each sample, at least 7 million PBMCs were isolated. RNA extraction gave at least 5.5 micrograms of total RNA per sample. On this clonotype itself: The antigen remains unidentified.

Germline CDR1 reads SGDLS; CDR2 reads YYNGEE. Trimming removed 0 bases at V and 8 bases at J, with 15 bases between. CDR3 size: 16 residues. Primed by a sample-barcoded 5' primer and a J-beta primer mix, a second PCR proceeded for 7 to 11 cycles. A single record per CDR3 protein comes from TCRdb applying MiXCR to the 5' RACE reads. The table lists under 1,000,000 distinct CDR3 sequences, more than 35% of them singletons. This sequence was found in a man of 80 years or more in good health. The chain employs TRBV9 and TRBJ1-6; D perhaps matches TRBD1 (5 bases). The sequenced sample consisted of blood. As DNA, the CDR3 is TGTGCCAGCAGCGTAGCCACGGGACCTTCTTATTCACCCCTCCACTTT. The encoded protein is CASSVATGPSYSPLHF.